This is a list of T cell receptor beta chains from one sample in a study of T cell repertoires in ileal Crohn's disease. Method: immunoSEQ multiplex PCR; TCRdb's copy keeps in-frame clones and lacks some. The sample has several thousand clones; over 75% are singletons. The sequencing input was ileal tissue. All receptors come from an adult with Crohn's disease. Each CDR3 is given with its conserved first and last residue. A D gene is named only where the DNA matches it firmly. The size entry is marked missing in some rows and otherwise reads once, few, many or a size class.

cdr3_aa cdr3_nt j_call clone_size d_call v_call
CASSIERASGGTGELFF TGTGCCAGCAGCATAGAGAGGGCTAGCGGGGGCACCGGGGAGCTGTTTTTT TRBJ2-2 NA TRBD2 TRBV7-9
CASSFGYRDDTGELFF TGTGCCAGCAGCTTTGGCTACAGGGACGACACCGGGGAGCTGTTTTTT TRBJ2-2 NA NA TRBV11-3
CASSPPLDGSYNEQFF TGCGCCAGCAGCCCCCCCCTCGACGGGTCCTACAATGAGCAGTTCTTC TRBJ2-1 NA NA TRBV5-1
CSVRTGIGYGYTF TGCAGCGTTCGGACTGGCATTGGCTATGGCTACACCTTC TRBJ1-2 few NA TRBV29-1
CASSISSATNEKLFF TGTGCCAGTAGTATAAGTTCTGCAACTAATGAAAAACTGTTTTTT TRBJ1-4 NA NA TRBV19
CASRDPGQGYGYTF TGTGCCAGCAGGGACCCCGGCCAAGGCTATGGCTACACCTTC TRBJ1-2 once NA TRBV28
CASSPGGGRTEAFF TGTGCCAGCAGCCCCGGGGGGGGGAGAACTGAAGCTTTCTTT TRBJ1-1 NA NA TRBV11-3
CASSFGEPNSPLHF TGTGCCAGCAGTTTCGGGGAGCCAAATTCACCCCTCCACTTT TRBJ1-6 NA NA TRBV6-4
CASSFSRGGLGKLFF TGTGCCAGCAGCTTCTCTCGTGGGGGTCTGGGAAAACTGTTTTTT TRBJ1-4 NA NA TRBV14
CASSLFTRETQYF TGTGCCAGCAGCTTATTTACTAGGGAGACCCAGTACTTC TRBJ2-5 NA NA TRBV7-9
CSVVVRLSDKQYF TGCAGCGTTGTGGTACGACTGTCGGATAAGCAGTACTTC TRBJ2-7 NA NA TRBV29-1
CASSSGPKAEQYF TGTGCCAGCTCATCGGGCCCTAAGGCCGAGCAGTACTTC TRBJ2-7 NA NA TRBV28
CSASVGQGNTEAFF TGCAGCGCCTCGGTCGGACAGGGGAACACTGAAGCTTTCTTT TRBJ1-1 NA TRBD1 TRBV29-1
CASGQGAKNSPLHF TGTGCCAGCGGCCAGGGGGCTAAGAATTCACCCCTCCACTTT TRBJ1-6 few TRBD1 TRBV2
CASSLDWKVYSPLHF TGTGCCAGCAGTTTAGATTGGAAGGTCTATTCACCCCTCCACTTT TRBJ1-6 NA NA TRBV28
CASSPLTGDTQYF TGTGCCAGCAGCCCCCTTACTGGAGATACGCAGTATTTT TRBJ2-3 NA NA TRBV5-6
CASSMTPGRNTEAFF TGTGCCAGCAGTATGACCCCCGGCAGGAACACTGAAGCTTTCTTT TRBJ1-1 once NA TRBV28
CASSLAGRTSGNTIYF TGTGCCAGCAGCTTGGCCGGTCGTACCTCTGGAAACACCATATATTTT TRBJ1-3 NA NA TRBV5-4
CASSLGPGSYEQYF TGTGCCAGCAGCTTAGGACCAGGATCCTACGAGCAGTACTTC TRBJ2-7 NA NA TRBV11-3
CASSWGQVAGGELFF TGTGCCAGTAGTTGGGGACAGGTGGCCGGCGGGGAGCTGTTTTTT TRBJ2-2 few TRBD1 TRBV19
CSVRDTWRSAQHF TGCAGCGTTCGGGACACTTGGCGATCAGCCCAGCATTTT TRBJ1-5 NA NA TRBV29-1
CASSQALGLETYEQYF TGCGCCAGCAGCCAGGCCCTCGGACTGGAAACCTACGAGCAGTACTTC TRBJ2-7 few NA TRBV4-3
CASSPGAGVYEQYF TGTGCCAGCAGCCCAGGGGCAGGTGTATACGAGCAGTACTTC TRBJ2-7 NA NA TRBV7-9
CARSEAFF TGTGCCAGATCTGAAGCTTTCTTT TRBJ1-1 few NA TRBV5-3
CASSQDPGQAYEQYF TGCGCCAGCAGCCAAGATCCGGGACAGGCCTACGAGCAGTACTTC TRBJ2-7 NA TRBD1 TRBV4-3
CASSLRPGGGSSYNSPLHF TGCGCCAGCAGCCTCCGCCCGGGGGGGGGAAGCTCCTATAATTCACCCCTCCACTTT TRBJ1-6 NA NA TRBV4-1